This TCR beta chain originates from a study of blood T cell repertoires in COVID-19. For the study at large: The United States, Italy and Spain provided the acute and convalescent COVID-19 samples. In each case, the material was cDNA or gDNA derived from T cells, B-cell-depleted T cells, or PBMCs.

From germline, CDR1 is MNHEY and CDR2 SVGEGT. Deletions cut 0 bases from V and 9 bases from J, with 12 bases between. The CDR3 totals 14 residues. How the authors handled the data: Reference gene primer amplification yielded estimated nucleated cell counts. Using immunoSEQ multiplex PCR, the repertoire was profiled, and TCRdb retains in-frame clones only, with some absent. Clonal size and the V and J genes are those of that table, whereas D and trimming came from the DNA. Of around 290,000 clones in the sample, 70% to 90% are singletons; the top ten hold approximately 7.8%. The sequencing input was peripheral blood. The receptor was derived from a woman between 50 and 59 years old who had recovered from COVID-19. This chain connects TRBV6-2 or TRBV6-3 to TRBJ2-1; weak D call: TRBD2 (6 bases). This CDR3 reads CASSYSPGDGEQFF. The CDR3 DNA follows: TGTGCCAGCAGTTACTCACCGGGAGATGGTGAGCAGTTCTTC.